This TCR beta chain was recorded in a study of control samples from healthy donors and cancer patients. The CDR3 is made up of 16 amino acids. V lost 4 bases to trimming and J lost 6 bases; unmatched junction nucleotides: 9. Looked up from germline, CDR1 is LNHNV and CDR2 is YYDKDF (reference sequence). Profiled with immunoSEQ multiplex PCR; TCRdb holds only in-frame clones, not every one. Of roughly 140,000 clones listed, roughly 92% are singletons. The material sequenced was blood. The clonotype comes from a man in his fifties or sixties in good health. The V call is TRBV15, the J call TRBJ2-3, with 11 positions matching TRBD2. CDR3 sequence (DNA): TGTGCCACCAGCAAAATAGCGGGAGGGCCTGTCGATACGCAGTATTTT. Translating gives CATSKIAGGPVDTQYF.